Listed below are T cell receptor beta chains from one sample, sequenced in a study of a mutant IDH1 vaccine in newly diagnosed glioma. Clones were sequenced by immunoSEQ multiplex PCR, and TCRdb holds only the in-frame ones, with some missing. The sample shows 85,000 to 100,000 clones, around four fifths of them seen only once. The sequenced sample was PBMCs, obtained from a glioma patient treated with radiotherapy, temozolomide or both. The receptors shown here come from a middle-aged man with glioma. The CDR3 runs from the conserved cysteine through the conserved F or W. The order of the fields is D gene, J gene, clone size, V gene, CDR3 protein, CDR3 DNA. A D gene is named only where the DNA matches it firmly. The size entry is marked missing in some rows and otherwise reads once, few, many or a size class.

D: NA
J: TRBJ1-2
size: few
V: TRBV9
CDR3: CASSGDVGGYTF
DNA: TGTGCCAGCAGCGGGGATGTCGGTGGCTACACCTTC

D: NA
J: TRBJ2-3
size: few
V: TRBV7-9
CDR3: CASSLVGGADTQYF
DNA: TGTGCCAGCAGCTTAGTCGGCGGGGCAGATACGCAGTATTTT

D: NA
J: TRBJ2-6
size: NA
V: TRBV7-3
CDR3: CASSLTGNNVLTF
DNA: TGTGCCAGCAGCTTAACGGGTAACAACGTCCTGACTTTC

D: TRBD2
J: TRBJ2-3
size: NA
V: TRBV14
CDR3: CASRRTSGSWDTQYF
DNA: TGTGCCAGCAGGAGGACTAGCGGGAGTTGGGATACGCAGTATTTT

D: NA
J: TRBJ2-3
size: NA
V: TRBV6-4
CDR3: CASSPSGTGTDTQYF
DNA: TGTGCCAGCAGTCCCTCCGGTACTGGCACAGATACGCAGTATTTT

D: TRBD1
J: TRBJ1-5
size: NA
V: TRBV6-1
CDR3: CASSGGGTANQPQHF
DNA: TGTGCCAGCAGTGGGGGTGGGACAGCCAATCAGCCCCAGCATTTT

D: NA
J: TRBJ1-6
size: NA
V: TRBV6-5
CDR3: CASSYTTDNSPLHF
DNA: TGTGCCAGCAGTTACACGACAGATAATTCACCCCTCCACTTT

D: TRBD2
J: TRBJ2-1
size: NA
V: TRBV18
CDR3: CASSPLDSGSNEQFF
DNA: TGTGCCAGCTCACCACTCGATAGCGGGAGCAATGAGCAGTTCTTC

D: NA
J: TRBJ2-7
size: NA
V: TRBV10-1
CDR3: CASSFRSAYEQYF
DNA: TGCGCCAGCAGTTTTCGGTCGGCCTACGAGCAGTACTTC

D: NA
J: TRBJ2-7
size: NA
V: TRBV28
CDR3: CASTDLYEQYF
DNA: TGTGCCAGCACCGATCTCTACGAGCAGTACTTC

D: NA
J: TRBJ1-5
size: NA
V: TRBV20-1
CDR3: CSGGLGTSQHF
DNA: TGCAGTGGGGGCCTAGGGACCTCCCAGCATTTT

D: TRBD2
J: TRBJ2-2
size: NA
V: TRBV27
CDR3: CASRLYSGSFTGELFF
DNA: TGTGCCAGCCGATTGTATAGCGGGAGTTTCACCGGGGAGCTGTTTTTT

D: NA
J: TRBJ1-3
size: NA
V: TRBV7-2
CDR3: CASSLRGMGNTIYF
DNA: TGTGCCAGCAGCCTGCGAGGCATGGGAAACACCATATATTTT

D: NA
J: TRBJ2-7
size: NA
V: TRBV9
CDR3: CASSPGTGTLYEQYF
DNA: TGTGCCAGCAGCCCGGGCACCGGGACACTCTACGAGCAGTACTTC

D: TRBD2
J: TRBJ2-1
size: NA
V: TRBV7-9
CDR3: CASSSSGGRSYNEQFF
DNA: TGTGCCAGCAGCTCCTCTGGCGGGAGGTCCTACAATGAGCAGTTCTTC